The clone carrying this T cell receptor beta chain was detected only a few times. The source of the sample is a study of chemoradiotherapy in HPV16-positive cancers. V shed 5 bases, J shed 0 bases, and the junction held 0 bases outside the gene matches. The CDR3 has 14 amino acids. Germline V lookup: CDR1 MNHEY, CDR2 SVGAGI. Sequencing was performed with immunoSEQ multiplex PCR; in TCRdb, only in-frame clones are kept and a portion is missing. The sample has 7,000 to 9,500 clones, about 88% seen once; the top ten hold around 3.1%. This sequence was found in a human donor with HPV-associated anogenital cancer. Here the sequenced sample was tumor tissue, taken from a patient who underwent chemoradiotherapy. The rearrangement links TRBV6-5 to TRBJ2-2; 7 nucleotides agree with TRBD2. The CDR3 DNA is TGTGCCAGCAGTGGGGGGGCGAACACCGGGGAGCTGTTTTTT. This translates into CASSGGANTGELFF.